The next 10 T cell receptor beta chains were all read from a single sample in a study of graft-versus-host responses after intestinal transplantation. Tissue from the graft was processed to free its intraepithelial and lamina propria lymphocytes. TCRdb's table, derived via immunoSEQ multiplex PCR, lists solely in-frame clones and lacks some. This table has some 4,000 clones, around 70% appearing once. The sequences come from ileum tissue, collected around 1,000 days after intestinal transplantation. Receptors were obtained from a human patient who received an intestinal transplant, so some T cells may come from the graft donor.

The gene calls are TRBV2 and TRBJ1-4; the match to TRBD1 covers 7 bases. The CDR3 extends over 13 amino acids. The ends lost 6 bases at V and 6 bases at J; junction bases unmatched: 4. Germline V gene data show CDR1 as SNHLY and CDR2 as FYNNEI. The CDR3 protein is CASRRDRDEKLFF. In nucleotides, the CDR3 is TGTGCCAGCAGAAGGGACAGAGATGAAAAACTGTTTTTT.

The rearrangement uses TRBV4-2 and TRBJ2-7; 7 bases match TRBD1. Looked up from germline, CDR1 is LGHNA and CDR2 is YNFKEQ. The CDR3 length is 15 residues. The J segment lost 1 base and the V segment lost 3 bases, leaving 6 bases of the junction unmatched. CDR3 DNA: TGTGCCAGCAGCCACCCGGACAGGCAGTCCTACGAGCAGTACTTC. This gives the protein CASSHPDRQSYEQYF.

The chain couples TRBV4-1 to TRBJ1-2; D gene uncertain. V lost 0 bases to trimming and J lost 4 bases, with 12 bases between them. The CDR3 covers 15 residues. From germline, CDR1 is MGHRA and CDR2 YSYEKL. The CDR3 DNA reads TGCGCCAGCAGCCAAGACGCCCCTGGAACCTATGGCTACACCTTC. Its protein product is CASSQDAPGTYGYTF.

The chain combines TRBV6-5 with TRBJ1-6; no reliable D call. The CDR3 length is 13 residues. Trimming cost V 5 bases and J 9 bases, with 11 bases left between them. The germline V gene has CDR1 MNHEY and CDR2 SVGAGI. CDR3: CASSLKLSSPLHF. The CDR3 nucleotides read TGTGCCAGCAGTCTAAAACTTTCTTCACCCCTCCACTTT.

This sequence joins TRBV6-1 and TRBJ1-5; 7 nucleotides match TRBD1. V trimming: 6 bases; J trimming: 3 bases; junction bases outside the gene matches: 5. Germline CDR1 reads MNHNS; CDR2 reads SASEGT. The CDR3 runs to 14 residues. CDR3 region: CASSPGTDNQPQHF. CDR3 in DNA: TGTGCCAGCAGCCCCGGGACAGACAATCAGCCCCAGCATTTT.

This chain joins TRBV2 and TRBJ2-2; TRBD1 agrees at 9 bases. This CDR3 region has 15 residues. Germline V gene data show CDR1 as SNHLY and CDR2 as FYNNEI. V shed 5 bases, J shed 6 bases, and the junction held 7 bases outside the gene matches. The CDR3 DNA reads TGTGCCAGCAGTCCCGGGACAGGGAGGGCCGGGGAGCTGTTTTTT. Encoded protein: CASSPGTGRAGELFF.

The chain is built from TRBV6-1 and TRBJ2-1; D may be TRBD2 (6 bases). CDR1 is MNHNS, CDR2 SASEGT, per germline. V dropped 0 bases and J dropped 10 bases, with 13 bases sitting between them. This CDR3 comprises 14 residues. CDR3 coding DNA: TGTGCCAGCAGTGAAGCGGGGCGGGGTACGGAGCAGTTCTTC. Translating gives CASSEAGRGTEQFF.

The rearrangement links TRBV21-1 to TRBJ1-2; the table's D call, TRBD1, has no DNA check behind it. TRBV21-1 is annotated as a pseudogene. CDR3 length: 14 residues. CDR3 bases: TGTGCCAGCAGCAAAGTGGGCGACCCCTATGGCTACACCTTC. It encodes CASSKVGDPYGYTF.

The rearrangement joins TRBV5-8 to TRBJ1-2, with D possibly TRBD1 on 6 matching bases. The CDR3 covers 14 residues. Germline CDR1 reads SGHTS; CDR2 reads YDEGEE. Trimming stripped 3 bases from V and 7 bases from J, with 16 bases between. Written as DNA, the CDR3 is TGTGCCAGCAGCTCGTGGTCCAGGGGAGGTGGCTACACCTTC. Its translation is CASSSWSRGGGYTF.

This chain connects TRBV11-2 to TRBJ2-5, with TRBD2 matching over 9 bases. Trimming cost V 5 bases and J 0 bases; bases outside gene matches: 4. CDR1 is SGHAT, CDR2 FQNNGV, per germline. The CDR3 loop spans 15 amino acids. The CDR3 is CASSPRLADQETQYF. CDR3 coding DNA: TGTGCCAGCAGCCCCAGACTAGCGGACCAAGAGACCCAGTACTTC.